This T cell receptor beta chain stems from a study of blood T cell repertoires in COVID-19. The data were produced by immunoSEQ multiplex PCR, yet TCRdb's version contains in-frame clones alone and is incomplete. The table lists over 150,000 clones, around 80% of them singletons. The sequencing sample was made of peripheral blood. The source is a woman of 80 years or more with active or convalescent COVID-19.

CDR3 residues: CASSSNTVNTEAFF. CDR3 nucleotide sequence: TGTGCCAGCAGCTCGAACACAGTGAACACTGAAGCTTTCTTT. The chain carries TRBV5-4 and TRBJ1-1; D ambiguous. CDR1 and CDR2 from the germline V gene are SGHNT and YYREEE (reference sequence). Deletions cut 3 bases from V and 0 bases from J, with 9 bases between. This CDR3 is 14 amino acids long.